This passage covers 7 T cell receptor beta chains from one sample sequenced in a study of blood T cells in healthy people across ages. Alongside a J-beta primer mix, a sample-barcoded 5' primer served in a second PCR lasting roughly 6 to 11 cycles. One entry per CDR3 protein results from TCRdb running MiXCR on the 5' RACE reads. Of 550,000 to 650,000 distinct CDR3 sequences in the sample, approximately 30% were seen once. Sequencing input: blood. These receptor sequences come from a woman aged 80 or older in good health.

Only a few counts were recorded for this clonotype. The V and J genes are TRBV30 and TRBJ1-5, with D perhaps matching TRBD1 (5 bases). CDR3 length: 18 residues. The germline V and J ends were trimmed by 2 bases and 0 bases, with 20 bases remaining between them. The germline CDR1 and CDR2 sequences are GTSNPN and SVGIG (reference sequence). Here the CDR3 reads CAWSTPGLGFNSNQPQHF. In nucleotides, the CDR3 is TGTGCCTGGAGTACCCCGGGACTAGGATTTAATAGCAATCAGCCCCAGCATTTT.

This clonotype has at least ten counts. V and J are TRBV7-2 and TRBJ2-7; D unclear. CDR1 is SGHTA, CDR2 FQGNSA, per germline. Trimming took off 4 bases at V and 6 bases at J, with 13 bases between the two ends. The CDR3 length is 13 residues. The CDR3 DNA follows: TGTGCCAGCAGCTCCAGCCCCCCCGGCGAGCAGTACTTC. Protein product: CASSSSPPGEQYF.

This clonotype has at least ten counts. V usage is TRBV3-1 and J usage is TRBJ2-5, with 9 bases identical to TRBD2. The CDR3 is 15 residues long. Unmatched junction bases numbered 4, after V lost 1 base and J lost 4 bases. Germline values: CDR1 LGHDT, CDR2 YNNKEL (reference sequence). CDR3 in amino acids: CASSQGGGERETQYF. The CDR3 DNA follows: TGTGCCAGCAGCCAAGGCGGGGGGGAACGAGAGACCCAGTACTTC.

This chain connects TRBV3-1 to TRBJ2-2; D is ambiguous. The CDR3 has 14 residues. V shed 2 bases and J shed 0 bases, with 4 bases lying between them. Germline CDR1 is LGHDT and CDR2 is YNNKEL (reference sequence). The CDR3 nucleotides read TGTGCCAGCAGCCAACACGCGAACACCGGGGAGCTGTTTTTT. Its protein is CASSQHANTGELFF.

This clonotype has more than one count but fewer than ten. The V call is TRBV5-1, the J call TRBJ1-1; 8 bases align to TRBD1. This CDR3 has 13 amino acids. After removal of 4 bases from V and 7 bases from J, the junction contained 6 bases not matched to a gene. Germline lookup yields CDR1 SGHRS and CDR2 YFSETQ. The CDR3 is CASSGRGPGEAFF. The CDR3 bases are TGCGCCAGCAGCGGCAGGGGGCCAGGTGAAGCTTTCTTT.

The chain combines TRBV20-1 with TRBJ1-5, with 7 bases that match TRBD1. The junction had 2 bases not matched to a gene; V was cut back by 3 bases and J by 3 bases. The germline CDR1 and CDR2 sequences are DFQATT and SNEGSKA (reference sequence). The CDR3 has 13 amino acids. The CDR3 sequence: CSARGQINQPQHF. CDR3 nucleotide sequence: TGCAGTGCTAGGGGACAGATCAATCAGCCCCAGCATTTT.

CDR3 residues: CASSPSSGSSYEQYF. CDR3 DNA sequence: TGCGCCAGCAGCCCCTCTAGCGGTAGCTCCTACGAGCAGTACTTC. The chain combines TRBV4-1 with TRBJ2-7, with 7 bases lining up with TRBD2. The V gene end was trimmed by 4 bases and the J gene end by 0 bases; junction bases not matched to a gene: 6. The germline gives CDR1 MGHRA, CDR2 YSYEKL. The CDR3 contains 15 residues.